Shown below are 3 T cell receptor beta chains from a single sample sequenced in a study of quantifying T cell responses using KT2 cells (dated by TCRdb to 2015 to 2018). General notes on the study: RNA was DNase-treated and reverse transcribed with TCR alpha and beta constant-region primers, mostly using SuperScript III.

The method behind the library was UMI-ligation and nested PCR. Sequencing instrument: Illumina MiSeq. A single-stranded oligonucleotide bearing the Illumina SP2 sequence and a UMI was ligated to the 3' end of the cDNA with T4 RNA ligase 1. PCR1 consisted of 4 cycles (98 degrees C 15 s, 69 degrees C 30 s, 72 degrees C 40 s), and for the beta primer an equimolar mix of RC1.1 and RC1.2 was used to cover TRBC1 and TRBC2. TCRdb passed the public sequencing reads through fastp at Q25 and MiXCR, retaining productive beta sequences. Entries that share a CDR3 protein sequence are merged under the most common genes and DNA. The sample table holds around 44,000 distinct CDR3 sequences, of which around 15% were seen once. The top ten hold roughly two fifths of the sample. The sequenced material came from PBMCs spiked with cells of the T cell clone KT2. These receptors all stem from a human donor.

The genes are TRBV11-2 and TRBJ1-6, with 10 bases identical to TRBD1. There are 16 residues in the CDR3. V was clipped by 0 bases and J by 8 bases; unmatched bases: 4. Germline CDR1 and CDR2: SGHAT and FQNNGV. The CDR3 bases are TGTGCCAGCAGCTTAGATCGGACAGGGGGAGATTCACCCCTCCACTTT. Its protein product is CASSLDRTGGDSPLHF.

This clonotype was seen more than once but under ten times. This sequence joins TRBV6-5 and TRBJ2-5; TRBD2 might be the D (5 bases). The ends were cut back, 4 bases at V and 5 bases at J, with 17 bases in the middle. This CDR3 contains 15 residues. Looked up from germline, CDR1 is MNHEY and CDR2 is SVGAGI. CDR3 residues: CASSWTLPGGETQYF. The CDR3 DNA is TGTGCCAGCAGTTGGACTCTCCCTGGCGGGGAGACCCAGTACTTC.

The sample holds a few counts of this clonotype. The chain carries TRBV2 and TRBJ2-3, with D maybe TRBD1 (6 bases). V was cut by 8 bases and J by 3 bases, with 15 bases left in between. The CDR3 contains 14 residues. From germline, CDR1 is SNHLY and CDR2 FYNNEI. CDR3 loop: CASSDSPLTDTQYF. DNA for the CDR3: TGTGCCAGCTCGGACAGTCCACTGACAGATACGCAGTATTTT.